The 19 T cell receptor beta chains listed next were all sequenced from one sample in a study of T cell repertoires in cytomegalovirus infection (dated by TCRdb to the late 2010s). The run used an Illumina HiSeq 1500. TCRdb's own reprocessing of the public reads used fastp at Q25 and MiXCR and kept productive beta chains. A single entry per CDR3 protein holds the most common genes and DNA from its merged rows. Present in this sample are roughly 250,000 distinct CDR3 sequences, roughly 22% of which were seen just once. The leading ten clones occupy over 15% of the sample. Material for sequencing was CD8+ T cells from PBMCs. All receptors derive from a human donor in good health (CMV status not recorded). Some clones in this sample may be carry-over from other donors' samples.

This clonotype was counted between two and nine times. The CDR3 DNA sequence: TGTGCCAGTAGTTCCTCTGGAGAGGCTAGCTATGAGCAGTTCTTC. As protein: CASSSSGEASYEQFF. The rearrangement joins TRBV19 to TRBJ2-1, with D possibly matching TRBD2 (5 bases). Germline loops: CDR1 LNHDA, CDR2 SQIVND (reference sequence). The germline V and J ends were trimmed by 5 bases and 8 bases, with 19 bases remaining between them. CDR3 length: 15 amino acids. Drawing the rest from reference TRBV19 and TRBJ2-1, the complete variable domain is DGGITQSPKYLFRKEGQNVTLSCEQNLNHDAMYWYRQDPGQGLRLIYYSQIVNDFQKGDIAEGYSVSREKKESFPLTVTSAQKNPTAFYLCASSSSGEASYEQFFGPGTRLTVL.

This clonotype was seen ten or more times. The chain employs TRBV28 and TRBJ2-3; possibly TRBD2 for D (6 bases). The CDR3 spans 14 residues. From germline, CDR1 is MDHEN and CDR2 SYDVKM. V was cut by 5 bases and J by 4 bases, with 13 bases left in between. CDR3 in DNA: TGTGCCAGCAGTCCCGTCGGGGGTTCAGATACGCAGTATTTT. The encoded protein is CASSPVGGSDTQYF.

This clonotype was counted at least ten times. V is TRBV7-9 and J is TRBJ2-7; 7 nucleotides match TRBD1. CDR3 length equals 13 residues. CDR1 and CDR2 from the germline V gene are SEHNR and FQNEAQ (reference sequence). V trimming: 5 bases; J trimming: 2 bases; junction bases outside the gene matches: 3. CDR3: CASSPGQTYEQYF. The CDR3 DNA reads TGTGCCAGCAGCCCGGGACAGACCTACGAGCAGTACTTC.

The rearrangement links TRBV12-3 or TRBV12-4 to TRBJ2-5; possible D gene TRBD2, 6 bases. Trimming left V 3 bases short and J 2 bases short, with 13 bases between. The CDR3 is made up of 15 amino acids. The CDR3 region is CASSFGTGAQETQYF. CDR3 sequence (DNA): TGTGCCAGCAGTTTCGGGACTGGGGCACAAGAGACCCAGTACTTC.

This clonotype was counted many times. The chain recombines TRBV7-9 with TRBJ2-1, with D unclear. Per the germline V gene, CDR1 is SEHNR and CDR2 is FQNEAQ (reference sequence). This CDR3 is built from 11 residues. Trimming pared 8 bases from V and 7 bases from J, leaving 9 bases between. Written as DNA, the CDR3 is TGTGCCAGCTACTACGGGAATGAGCAGTTCTTC. This encodes CASYYGNEQFF.

This clonotype was counted between two and nine times. This chain uses TRBV9 with TRBJ2-1; D is ambiguous. The V gene lost 1 base and the J gene lost 9 bases, with 11 bases spanning the gap. Looked up from germline, CDR1 is SGDLS and CDR2 is YYNGEE. The CDR3 consists of 13 residues. The CDR3 region is CASSVFDLSEQFF. CDR3 coding DNA: TGTGCCAGCAGCGTATTCGACTTAAGTGAGCAGTTCTTC.

This clonotype was seen repeatedly, ten times or more. This chain links TRBV7-6 with TRBJ1-1, with D hard to call. Germline V gene data show CDR1 as SGHVS and CDR2 as FNYEAQ. The CDR3 runs 15 residues. V was trimmed by 5 bases and J by 4 bases, leaving 17 bases between them. The CDR3: CASSPPAGSLTEAFF. CDR3 sequence (DNA): TGTGCCAGCAGCCCTCCCGCGGGGTCGCTCACTGAAGCTTTCTTT. Full variable domain (missing parts from reference TRBV7-6 and TRBJ1-1): GAGVSQSPRYKVTKRGQDVALRCDPISGHVSLYWYRQALGQGPEFLTYFNYEAQQDKSGLPNDRFSAERPEGSISTLTIQRTEQRDSAMYRCASSPPAGSLTEAFFGQGTRLTVV.

This clonotype was observed a few times. The chain joins TRBV12-3 or TRBV12-4 to TRBJ1-2; D remains unclear. The CDR3 consists of 15 residues. V lost 3 bases, J lost 2 bases, and 13 bases lay in between. The CDR3 loop reads CASSFGPSWNYGYTF. DNA for the CDR3: TGTGCCAGCAGTTTTGGCCCTTCCTGGAACTATGGCTACACCTTC.

This chain connects TRBV20-1 to TRBJ2-1; D unclear. The germline CDR1 and CDR2 sequences are DFQATT and SNEGSKA (reference sequence). This CDR3 has 11 amino acids. The V end was cut by 5 bases, the J end by 3 bases, with 5 bases between. Here the CDR3 DNA reads TGCAGTGCTCAGGACTACAATGAGCAGTTCTTC. Residues: CSAQDYNEQFF.

The chain joins TRBV3-1 to TRBJ2-7; 11 nucleotides agree with TRBD2. This CDR3 contains 16 residues. CDR1 is LGHDT and CDR2 is YNNKEL in the germline V gene (reference sequence). The V gene end was trimmed by 3 bases and the J gene end by 3 bases; junction bases not matched to a gene: 7. This CDR3 is CASSQPTSGGNYEQYF. The CDR3 coding sequence is TGTGCCAGCAGCCAGCCCACTAGCGGGGGTAACTACGAGCAGTACTTC.

A word on this clonotype: One end of the junction does not line up with germline, which may come from a read error. The chain couples TRBV5-3 to TRBJ2-3, with D perhaps TRBD1 (5 bases). TRBV5-3 is an open reading frame whose function is uncertain. The CDR3 is made up of 15 amino acids. The CDR3 region is CASSLGHLLTDTQYF. The CDR3 DNA sequence: TGTGCCAGCAGCTTGGGGCATTTACTCACAGATACGCAGTATTTT.

This chain links TRBV20-1 with TRBJ2-1; 16 nucleotides match TRBD2. The CDR3 loop spans 17 amino acids. Germline V gene data show CDR1 as DFQATT and CDR2 as SNEGSKA (reference sequence). V lost 6 bases to trimming and J lost 1 base; unmatched junction nucleotides: 6. The CDR3 loop is CSAPGLAGGRSYNEQFF. In DNA form, the CDR3 reads TGCAGTGCCCCGGGACTAGCGGGGGGGCGGTCCTACAATGAGCAGTTCTTC.

In this sample, this clonotype turned up many times. The rearrangement joins TRBV12-3 or TRBV12-4 to TRBJ1-3; D is perhaps TRBD1 (5 bases). V lost 7 bases, J lost 4 bases, and 8 bases lay in between. The CDR3 loop spans 12 amino acids. This CDR3 reads CASTRGGNTIYF. The CDR3 coding sequence is TGTGCCAGCACCCGGGGGGGAAACACCATATATTTT.

This clonotype has more than one count but fewer than ten. The chain employs TRBV12-3 or TRBV12-4 and TRBJ2-7; D tentatively fits TRBD1 or TRBD2 (5 bases each). The CDR3 runs 16 residues. V dropped 5 bases and J dropped 6 bases, with 23 bases sitting between them. The CDR3 DNA is TGTGCCAGCAGTGAGCCCGGGGCGCCCTTTTGGCGCGAGCAGTACTTC. Translation: CASSEPGAPFWREQYF.

The V call is TRBV5-6, the J call TRBJ1-2; no firm D call. The V end was cut by 4 bases, the J end by 3 bases, with 16 bases between. This CDR3 region has 15 residues. Germline CDR1 reads SGHDT; CDR2 reads YYEEEE. The CDR3 DNA reads TGTGCCAGCAGCATTAGACAAGCCAGCGACTATGGCTACACCTTC. This translates into CASSIRQASDYGYTF.

This clonotype was seen a handful of times. The chain couples TRBV6-5 to TRBJ1-2; D gene uncertain. Trimming cost V 2 bases and J 5 bases, with 15 bases left between them. This CDR3 region has 15 residues. Germline V lookup: CDR1 MNHEY, CDR2 SVGAGI. CDR3 DNA: TGTGCCAGCAGTTACGGCGGTGGGGAGGCTTATGGCTACACCTTC. Translation: CASSYGGGEAYGYTF.

This clonotype was seen at least ten times. This chain uses TRBV19 with TRBJ2-1; tentatively, D is TRBD1 (5 bases). Germline V gene data show CDR1 as LNHDA and CDR2 as SQIVND (reference sequence). The CDR3 sequence is 14 residues long. The germline V and J ends were trimmed by 1 base and 6 bases, with 10 bases remaining between them. The CDR3, as DNA: TGTGCCAGTAGTATAGGGGGCGGAAGCAATGAGCAGTTCTTC. This gives the protein CASSIGGGSNEQFF.

The V call is TRBV29-1, the J call TRBJ2-1, with a possible D match to TRBD2 (5 bases). From germline, CDR1 is SQVTM and CDR2 ANQGSEA. There are 12 residues in the CDR3. V shed 0 bases and J shed 9 bases, with 9 bases lying between them. The CDR3 loop is CSVEDLAVEQFF. The DNA for the CDR3 is TGCAGCGTTGAAGATCTAGCAGTTGAGCAGTTCTTC.

This sequence joins TRBV5-6 and TRBJ1-2; tentatively, D is TRBD1 (6 bases). The ends were cut back, 4 bases at V and 8 bases at J, with 18 bases in the middle. The CDR3 contains 14 residues. The V gene's germline CDR1 is SGHDT and CDR2 YYEEEE. The CDR3 DNA is TGTGCCAGCAGCACAGGGAGTGGGCTAGGCGGCTACACCTTC. Translating gives CASSTGSGLGGYTF.